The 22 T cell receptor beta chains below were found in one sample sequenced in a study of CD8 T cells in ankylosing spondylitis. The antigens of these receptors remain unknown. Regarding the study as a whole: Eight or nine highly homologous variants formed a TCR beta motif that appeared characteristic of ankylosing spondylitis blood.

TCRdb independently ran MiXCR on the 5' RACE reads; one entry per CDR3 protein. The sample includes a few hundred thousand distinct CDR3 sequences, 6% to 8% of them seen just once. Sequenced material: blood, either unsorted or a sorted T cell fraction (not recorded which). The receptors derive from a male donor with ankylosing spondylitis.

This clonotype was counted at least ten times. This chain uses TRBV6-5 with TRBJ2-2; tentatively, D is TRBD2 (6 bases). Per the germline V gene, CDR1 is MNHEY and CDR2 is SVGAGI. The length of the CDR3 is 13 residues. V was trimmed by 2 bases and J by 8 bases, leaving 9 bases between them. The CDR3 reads CASSYGGNGELFF. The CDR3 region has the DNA TGTGCCAGCAGTTACGGAGGGAATGGGGAGCTGTTTTTT.

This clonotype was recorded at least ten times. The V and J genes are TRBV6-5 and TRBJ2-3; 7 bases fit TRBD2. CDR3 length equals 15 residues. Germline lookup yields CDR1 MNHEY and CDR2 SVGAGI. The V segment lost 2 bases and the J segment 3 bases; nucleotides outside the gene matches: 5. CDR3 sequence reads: CASSYGREVTDTQYF. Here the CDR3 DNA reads TGTGCCAGCAGTTACGGCCGGGAGGTGACAGATACGCAGTATTTT.

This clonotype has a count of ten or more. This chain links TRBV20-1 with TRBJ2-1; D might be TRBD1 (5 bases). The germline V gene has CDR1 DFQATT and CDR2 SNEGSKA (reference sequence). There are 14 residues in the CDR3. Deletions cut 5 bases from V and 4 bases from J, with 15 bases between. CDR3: CSAQTLRGYNEQFF. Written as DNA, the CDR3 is TGCAGTGCTCAGACACTAAGGGGTTACAATGAGCAGTTCTTC.

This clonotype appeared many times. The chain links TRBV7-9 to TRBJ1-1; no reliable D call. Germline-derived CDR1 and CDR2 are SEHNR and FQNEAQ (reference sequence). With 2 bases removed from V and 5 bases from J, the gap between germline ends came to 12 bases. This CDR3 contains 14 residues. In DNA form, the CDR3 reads TGTGCCAGCAGCTTACCCCTCAGGAGGACTGAAGCTTTCTTT. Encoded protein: CASSLPLRRTEAFF.

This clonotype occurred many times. CDR3 coding DNA: TGTGCCAGCAGTTTAGGACAGGCCTCTGGGGCCAACGTCCTGACTTTC. It specifies CASSLGQASGANVLTF. The chain is built from TRBV27 and TRBJ2-6; 7 bases are shared with TRBD1. Trimming cost V 2 bases and J 0 bases; bases outside gene matches: 1. The CDR3 sequence is 16 residues long. Germline CDR1 MNHEY, CDR2 SMNVEV (reference sequence).

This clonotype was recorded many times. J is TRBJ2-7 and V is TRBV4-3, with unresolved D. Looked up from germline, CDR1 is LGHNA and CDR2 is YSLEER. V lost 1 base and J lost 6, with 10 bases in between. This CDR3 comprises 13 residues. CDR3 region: CASSQVPRVEQYF. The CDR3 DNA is TGCGCCAGCAGCCAAGTCCCTCGGGTCGAGCAGTACTTC.

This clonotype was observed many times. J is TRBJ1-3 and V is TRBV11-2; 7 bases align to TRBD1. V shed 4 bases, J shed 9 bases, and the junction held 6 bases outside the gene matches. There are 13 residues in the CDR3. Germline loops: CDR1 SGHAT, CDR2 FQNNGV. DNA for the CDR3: TGTGCCAGCAGCTCACACAACAGGGGCACCATATATTTT. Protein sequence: CASSSHNRGTIYF.

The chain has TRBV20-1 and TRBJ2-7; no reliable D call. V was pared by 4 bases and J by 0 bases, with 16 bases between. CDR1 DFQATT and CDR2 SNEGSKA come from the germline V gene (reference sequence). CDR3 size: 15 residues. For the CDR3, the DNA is TGCAGTGCTAATGAGATCGGGTCCCTCTCCTACGAGCAGTACTTC. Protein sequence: CSANEIGSLSYEQYF.

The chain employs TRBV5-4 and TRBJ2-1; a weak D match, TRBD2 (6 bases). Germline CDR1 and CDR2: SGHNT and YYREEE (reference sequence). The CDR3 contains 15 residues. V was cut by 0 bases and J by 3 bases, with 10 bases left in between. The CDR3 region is CASSLVFGGYNEQFF. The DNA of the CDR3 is TGTGCCAGCAGCTTGGTTTTCGGGGGCTACAATGAGCAGTTCTTC. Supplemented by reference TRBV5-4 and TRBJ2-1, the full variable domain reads ETGVTQSPTHLIKTRGQQVTLRCSSQSGHNTVSWYQQALGQGPQFIFQYYREEENGRGNFPPRFSGLQFPNYSSELNVNALELDDSALYLCASSLVFGGYNEQFFGPGTRLTVL.

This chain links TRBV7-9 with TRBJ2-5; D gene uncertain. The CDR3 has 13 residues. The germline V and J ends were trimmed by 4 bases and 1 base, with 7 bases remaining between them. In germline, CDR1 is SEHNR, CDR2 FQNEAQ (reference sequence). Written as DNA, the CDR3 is TGTGCCAGCAGCTCTATTCTCCAAGAGACCCAGTACTTC. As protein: CASSSILQETQYF.

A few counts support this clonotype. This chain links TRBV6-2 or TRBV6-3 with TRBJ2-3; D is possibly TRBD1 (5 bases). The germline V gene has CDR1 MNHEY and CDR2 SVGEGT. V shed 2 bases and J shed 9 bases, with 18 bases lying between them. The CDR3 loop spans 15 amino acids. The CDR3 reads CASSYPAGKDMTQYF. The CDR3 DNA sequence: TGTGCCAGCAGTTACCCCGCCGGCAAGGACATGACGCAGTATTTT.

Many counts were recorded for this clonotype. The CDR3 protein is CASSGASWNEQFF. The CDR3 region has the DNA TGTGCCAGCAGTGGAGCATCCTGGAATGAGCAGTTCTTC. The chain joins TRBV27 to TRBJ2-1; D unclear. V was cut by 5 bases and J by 7 bases, with 12 bases left in between. The CDR3 has 13 residues. Germline CDR1 is MNHEY and CDR2 is SMNVEV (reference sequence).

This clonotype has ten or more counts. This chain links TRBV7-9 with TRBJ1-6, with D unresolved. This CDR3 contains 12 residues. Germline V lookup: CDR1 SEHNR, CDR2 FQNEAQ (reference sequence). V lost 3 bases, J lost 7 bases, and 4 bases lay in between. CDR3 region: CASSFSNSPLHF. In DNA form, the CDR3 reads TGTGCCAGCAGCTTCTCCAATTCACCCCTCCACTTT.

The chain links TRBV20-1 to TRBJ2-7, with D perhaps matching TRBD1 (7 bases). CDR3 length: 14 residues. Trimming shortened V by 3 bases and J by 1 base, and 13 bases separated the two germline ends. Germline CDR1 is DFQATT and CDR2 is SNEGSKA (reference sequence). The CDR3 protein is CSARLQGRSYEQYF. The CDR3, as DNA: TGCAGTGCTAGGTTACAGGGGAGGTCCTACGAGCAGTACTTC.

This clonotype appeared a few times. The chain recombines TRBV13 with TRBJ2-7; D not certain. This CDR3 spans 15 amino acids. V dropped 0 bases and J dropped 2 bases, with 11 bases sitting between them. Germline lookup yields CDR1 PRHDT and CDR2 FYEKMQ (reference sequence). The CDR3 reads CASSLGQPPAYEQYF. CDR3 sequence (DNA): TGTGCCAGCAGCTTAGGACAACCGCCTGCCTACGAGCAGTACTTC.

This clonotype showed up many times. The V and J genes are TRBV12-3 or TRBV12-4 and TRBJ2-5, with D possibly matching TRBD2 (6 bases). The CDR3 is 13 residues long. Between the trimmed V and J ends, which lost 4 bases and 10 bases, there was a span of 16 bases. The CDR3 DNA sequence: TGTGCCAGCAGTTCCGACAACCGGGGAGGCCAGTACTTC. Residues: CASSSDNRGGQYF.

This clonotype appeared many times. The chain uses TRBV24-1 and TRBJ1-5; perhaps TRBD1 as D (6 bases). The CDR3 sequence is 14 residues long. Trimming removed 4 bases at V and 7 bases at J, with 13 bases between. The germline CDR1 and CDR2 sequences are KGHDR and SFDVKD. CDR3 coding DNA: TGTGCCACCAGTGACTACAGGGAGGGGCAGCCCCAGCATTTT. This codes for CATSDYREGQPQHF.

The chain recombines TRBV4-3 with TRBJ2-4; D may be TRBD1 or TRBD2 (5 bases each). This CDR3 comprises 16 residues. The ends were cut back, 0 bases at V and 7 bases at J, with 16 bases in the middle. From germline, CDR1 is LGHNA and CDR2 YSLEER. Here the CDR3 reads CASSQEGDPRWNIQYF. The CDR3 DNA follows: TGCGCCAGCAGCCAAGAGGGGGACCCCCGGTGGAACATTCAGTACTTC.

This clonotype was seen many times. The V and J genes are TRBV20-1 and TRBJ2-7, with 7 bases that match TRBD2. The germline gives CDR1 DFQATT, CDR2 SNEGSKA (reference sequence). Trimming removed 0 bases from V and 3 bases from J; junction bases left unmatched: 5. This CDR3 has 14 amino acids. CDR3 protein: CSARDTGGSYEQYF. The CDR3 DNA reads TGCAGTGCTAGAGACACAGGCGGGAGCTACGAGCAGTACTTC.

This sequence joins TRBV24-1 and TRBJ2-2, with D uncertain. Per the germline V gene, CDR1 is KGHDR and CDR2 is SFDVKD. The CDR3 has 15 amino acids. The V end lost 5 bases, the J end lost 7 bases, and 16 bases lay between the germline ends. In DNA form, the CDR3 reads TGTGCCACCAGTGGATCCCGGGTTTCCGGCGGGGAGCTGTTTTTT. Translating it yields CATSGSRVSGGELFF.

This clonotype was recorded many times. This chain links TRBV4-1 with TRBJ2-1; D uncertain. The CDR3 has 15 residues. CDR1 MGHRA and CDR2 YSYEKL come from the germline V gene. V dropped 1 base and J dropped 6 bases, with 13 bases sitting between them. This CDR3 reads CASSQGSRTLNEQFF. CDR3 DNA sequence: TGCGCCAGCAGCCAAGGGTCCAGGACCCTCAATGAGCAGTTCTTC.

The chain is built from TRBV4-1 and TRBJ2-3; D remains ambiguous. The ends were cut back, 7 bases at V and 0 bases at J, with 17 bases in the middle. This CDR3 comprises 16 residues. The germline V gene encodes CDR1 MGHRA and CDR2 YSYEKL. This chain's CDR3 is CASKNRGGSSTDTQYF. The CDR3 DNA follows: TGCGCCAGCAAAAATCGCGGCGGCTCTAGCACAGATACGCAGTATTTT.